This passage covers 21 T cell receptor beta chains from one sample sequenced in a study of shared clonotypes between healthy human individuals. TCRdb keeps only in-frame clones here, not all; method: immunoSEQ multiplex PCR. The profile shows about 1.1 million clones, 75% to 85% of them singletons. Material: memory CD4+ T cells from PBMCs. The subset denotes: CD45RA-negative fraction. The receptors originated from a man between 18 and 29 years old in good health. Some clones in this sample may be carry-over from other donors' samples.

The chain employs TRBV7-2 and TRBJ1-2, with a possible D match to TRBD1 (5 bases). V shed 5 bases and J shed 3 bases, with 13 bases lying between them. The CDR3 loop spans 14 amino acids. Germline values: CDR1 SGHTA, CDR2 FQGNSA. In DNA form, the CDR3 reads TGTGCCAGCAGCCCGTCCTGGGGGGACTATGGCTACACCTTC. Translating it yields CASSPSWGDYGYTF.

The CDR3 loop reads CASSKGQGGFNEQFF. The CDR3 DNA follows: TGTGCCAGCAGCAAGGGACAGGGGGGATTCAATGAGCAGTTCTTC. The chain has TRBV7-2 and TRBJ2-1, with 11 positions matching TRBD1. Losses at the gene ends were 5 bases for V and 6 bases for J; bases not matched to a gene: 6. The germline gives CDR1 SGHTA, CDR2 FQGNSA. The CDR3 has 15 residues.

The V gene is TRBV30, the J gene TRBJ1-6; 9 bases agree with TRBD1. Germline V CDR1 and CDR2: GTSNPN, SVGIG (reference sequence). Trimming removed 3 bases from V and 3 bases from J; junction bases left unmatched: 6. The CDR3 sequence is 16 residues long. The CDR3 loop is CAWRAGDRDYNSPLHF. The CDR3 nucleotides read TGTGCCTGGAGGGCTGGGGACAGGGACTATAATTCACCCCTCCACTTT.

The V and J genes are TRBV6-1 and TRBJ1-2; the D gene is possibly TRBD1 (5 bases). Germline V gene lookup returns CDR1 MNHNS and CDR2 SASEGT. There are 14 residues in the CDR3. Trimming took 6 bases from V and 2 from J, leaving 13 bases between them. The CDR3 region has the DNA TGTGCCAGCAGCTTCTCCGACAGCAACTATGGCTACACCTTC. It translates to CASSFSDSNYGYTF.

The chain links TRBV7-9 to TRBJ1-3, with a possible D match to TRBD1 (6 bases). Trimming removed 1 base at V and 2 bases at J, with 9 bases between. Germline V lookup: CDR1 SEHNR, CDR2 FQNEAQ (reference sequence). The CDR3 length is 15 residues. The CDR3 loop reads CASSLEGGPGNTIYF. The CDR3 DNA reads as TGTGCCAGCAGCTTAGAGGGGGGGCCTGGAAACACCATATATTTT.

The V and J genes are TRBV25-1 and TRBJ2-3; 9 nucleotides agree with TRBD1. The J segment lost 1 base and the V segment lost 4 bases, leaving 9 bases of the junction unmatched. The CDR3 totals 17 residues. Germline values: CDR1 MGHDK, CDR2 SYGVNS. CDR3 in DNA: TGTGCCAGCAGTGTTCCGGGACAGGGAAAAGGCACAGATACGCAGTATTTT. Encoded protein: CASSVPGQGKGTDTQYF.

This clone was found many times. V is TRBV7-2 and J is TRBJ1-4; 8 bases line up with TRBD1. CDR1 SGHTA and CDR2 FQGNSA come from the germline V gene. V lost 8 bases to trimming and J lost 7 bases; unmatched junction nucleotides: 18. The CDR3 sequence is 17 residues long. The CDR3 sequence: CASQGAGGLRTGEKLFF. The CDR3 DNA sequence: TGTGCCAGCCAAGGGGCAGGGGGCCTACGGACAGGTGAAAAACTGTTTTTT.

V usage is TRBV9 and J usage is TRBJ2-1, with TRBD2 matching 8 bases. There are 16 residues in the CDR3. Trimming cost V 4 bases and J 0 bases; bases outside gene matches: 6. Per germline, CDR1 SGDLS and CDR2 YYNGEE. The CDR3 DNA follows: TGTGCCAGCAGCTTCCTGAGCGGGAGCTCCTACAATGAGCAGTTCTTC. Amino acids: CASSFLSGSSYNEQFF.

The CDR3 DNA reads as TGTGCCAGCACCGTCAGGGAGAGGTCTGAAGCTTTCTTT. Protein product: CASTVRERSEAFF. The J gene is TRBJ1-1, the V gene TRBV28; possibly TRBD1 for D (5 bases). Germline V gives CDR1 MDHEN, CDR2 SYDVKM. V was cut by 7 bases and J by 6 bases, with 15 bases left in between. The CDR3 contains 13 residues.

V and J are TRBV4-1 and TRBJ2-2; D gene unclear. Per the germline V gene, CDR1 is MGHRA and CDR2 is YSYEKL. There are 14 residues in the CDR3. Trimming stripped 0 bases from V and 5 bases from J, with 7 bases between. Here the CDR3 reads CASSQDTRTGELFF. The CDR3 coding sequence is TGCGCCAGCAGCCAAGATACGAGGACCGGGGAGCTGTTTTTT.

The chain joins TRBV9 to TRBJ2-5; D perhaps matches TRBD2 (5 bases). The CDR3 covers 15 residues. Trimming shortened V by 3 bases and J by 5 bases, and 17 bases separated the two germline ends. Per germline, CDR1 SGDLS and CDR2 YYNGEE. CDR3 sequence reads: CASSGPPGGSETQYF. The DNA of the CDR3 is TGTGCCAGCAGCGGGCCCCCCGGAGGATCTGAGACCCAGTACTTC.

The chain employs TRBV2 and TRBJ2-7; D possibly corresponds to TRBD2 (6 bases). The CDR3 spans 15 residues. V was trimmed by 3 bases and J by 2 bases, leaving 14 bases between them. Looked up from germline, CDR1 is SNHLY and CDR2 is FYNNEI. For the CDR3, the DNA is TGTGCCAGCAGTGAGTCGGGAGTACAGGCCTACGAGCAGTACTTC. Its translation is CASSESGVQAYEQYF.

V gene TRBV18 combines with J gene TRBJ2-7; TRBD2 agrees at 8 bases. CDR3 length: 16 amino acids. CDR1 and CDR2 from the germline V gene are KGHSH and LQKENI. Trimming took 3 bases from V and 7 from J; bases not matched to a gene: 14. This CDR3 reads CASSPTLSRLAREQYF. The CDR3, as DNA: TGTGCCAGCTCACCTACCCTATCGCGACTAGCGCGAGAGCAGTACTTC. Supplemented by reference TRBV18 and TRBJ2-7, the full variable domain reads NAGVMQNPRHLVRRRGQEARLRCSPMKGHSHVYWYRQLPEEGLKFMVYLQKENIIDESGMPKERFSAEFPKEGPSILRIQQVVRGDSAAYFCASSPTLSRLAREQYFGPGTRLTVT.

Turning to this clone: This may arise from a read error, as a much more abundant clone is one base away. The rearrangement uses TRBV29-1 and TRBJ1-2; unclear D gene. The CDR3 spans 12 residues. Trimming left V 6 bases short and J 5 bases short, with 13 bases between. The germline V gene encodes CDR1 SQVTM and CDR2 ANQGSEA. CDR3 DNA sequence: TGCAGCGTGTTCCCTGTCCCGTATGGCTACACCTTC. As protein: CSVFPVPYGYTF.

This clone was counted once. A much more abundant neighbour one base away suggests this may be a read error. The genes are TRBV6-1 and TRBJ1-5, with 7 positions matching TRBD1. The junction had 4 bases not matched to a gene; V was cut back by 6 bases and J by 5 bases. CDR1 and CDR2 (germline): MNHNS, SASEGT. The CDR3 covers 13 residues. In DNA form, the CDR3 reads TGTGCCAGCAGCCGGGACAGTTATCAGCCCCAGCATTTT. Its translation is CASSRDSYQPQHF.

V usage is TRBV28 and J usage is TRBJ1-2; weak D call: TRBD1 (6 bases). V was shortened by 3 bases and J by 4 bases, with 18 bases between the two germline ends. Germline-derived CDR1 and CDR2 are MDHEN and SYDVKM. The CDR3 covers 16 residues. In DNA form, the CDR3 reads TGTGCCAGCAGTTTTTTTTCAGGGGCTACTAGCTATGGCTACACCTTC. Amino acid sequence: CASSFFSGATSYGYTF.

A word on this clone: The same CDR3 also results from other DNA sequences found in this sample. V is TRBV11-3 and J is TRBJ2-3; D is perhaps TRBD2 (6 bases). From germline, CDR1 is SGHNT and CDR2 YENEEA. The germline V and J ends were trimmed by 3 bases and 4 bases, with 11 bases remaining between them. This CDR3 comprises 14 residues. In DNA, the CDR3 is TGTGCCAGCAGCTTTGGGGGGAGGCCAGATACGCAGTATTTT. As protein: CASSFGGRPDTQYF.

V and J are TRBV28 and TRBJ2-7, with D perhaps matching TRBD2 (6 bases). Germline CDR1 is MDHEN and CDR2 is SYDVKM. CDR3 length: 15 residues. Trimming took 5 bases from V and 1 from J, leaving 15 bases between them. The CDR3 bases are TGTGCCAGCAGTCCAGGGACTCCACCGTCCTACGAGCAGTACTTC. This gives the protein CASSPGTPPSYEQYF.

The chain joins TRBV19 to TRBJ1-5, with D possibly being TRBD1 (5 bases). Trimming left V 1 base short and J 0 bases short, with 16 bases between. Germline CDR1 and CDR2: LNHDA and SQIVND (reference sequence). The CDR3 loop spans 18 amino acids. CDR3 sequence: CASSIGPIRDPSNQPQHF. The CDR3 nucleotides are TGTGCCAGTAGTATAGGTCCGATCCGGGACCCTAGCAATCAGCCCCAGCATTTT.

This clone was seen more than once but under ten times. Other DNA sequences in the same sample also yield this CDR3. The rearrangement uses TRBV5-8 and TRBJ2-7; D perhaps matches TRBD1 (5 bases). V shed 4 bases and J shed 6 bases, with 17 bases lying between them. The CDR3 loop spans 14 amino acids. CDR1 SGHTS and CDR2 YDEGEE come from the germline V gene. The CDR3: CASSLGALWGEQYF. The CDR3 coding sequence is TGTGCCAGCAGCCTAGGGGCCCTCTGGGGCGAGCAGTACTTC. Full variable domain (missing parts from reference TRBV5-8 and TRBJ2-7): EAGVTQSPTHLIKTRGQQATLRCSPISGHTSVYWYQQALGLGLQFLLWYDEGEERNRGNFPPRFSGRQFPNYSSELNVNALELEDSALYLCASSLGALWGEQYFGPGTRLTVT.

The rearrangement joins TRBV5-1 to TRBJ2-1; either TRBD1 or TRBD2 may fit D (6 bases each). The germline V gene has CDR1 SGHRS and CDR2 YFSETQ. V lost 4 bases, J lost 5 bases, and 13 bases lay in between. This CDR3 is 14 amino acids long. CDR3 amino acids: CASSGGGADNEQFF. The CDR3 nucleotides are TGCGCCAGCAGCGGGGGCGGGGCCGACAATGAGCAGTTCTTC.